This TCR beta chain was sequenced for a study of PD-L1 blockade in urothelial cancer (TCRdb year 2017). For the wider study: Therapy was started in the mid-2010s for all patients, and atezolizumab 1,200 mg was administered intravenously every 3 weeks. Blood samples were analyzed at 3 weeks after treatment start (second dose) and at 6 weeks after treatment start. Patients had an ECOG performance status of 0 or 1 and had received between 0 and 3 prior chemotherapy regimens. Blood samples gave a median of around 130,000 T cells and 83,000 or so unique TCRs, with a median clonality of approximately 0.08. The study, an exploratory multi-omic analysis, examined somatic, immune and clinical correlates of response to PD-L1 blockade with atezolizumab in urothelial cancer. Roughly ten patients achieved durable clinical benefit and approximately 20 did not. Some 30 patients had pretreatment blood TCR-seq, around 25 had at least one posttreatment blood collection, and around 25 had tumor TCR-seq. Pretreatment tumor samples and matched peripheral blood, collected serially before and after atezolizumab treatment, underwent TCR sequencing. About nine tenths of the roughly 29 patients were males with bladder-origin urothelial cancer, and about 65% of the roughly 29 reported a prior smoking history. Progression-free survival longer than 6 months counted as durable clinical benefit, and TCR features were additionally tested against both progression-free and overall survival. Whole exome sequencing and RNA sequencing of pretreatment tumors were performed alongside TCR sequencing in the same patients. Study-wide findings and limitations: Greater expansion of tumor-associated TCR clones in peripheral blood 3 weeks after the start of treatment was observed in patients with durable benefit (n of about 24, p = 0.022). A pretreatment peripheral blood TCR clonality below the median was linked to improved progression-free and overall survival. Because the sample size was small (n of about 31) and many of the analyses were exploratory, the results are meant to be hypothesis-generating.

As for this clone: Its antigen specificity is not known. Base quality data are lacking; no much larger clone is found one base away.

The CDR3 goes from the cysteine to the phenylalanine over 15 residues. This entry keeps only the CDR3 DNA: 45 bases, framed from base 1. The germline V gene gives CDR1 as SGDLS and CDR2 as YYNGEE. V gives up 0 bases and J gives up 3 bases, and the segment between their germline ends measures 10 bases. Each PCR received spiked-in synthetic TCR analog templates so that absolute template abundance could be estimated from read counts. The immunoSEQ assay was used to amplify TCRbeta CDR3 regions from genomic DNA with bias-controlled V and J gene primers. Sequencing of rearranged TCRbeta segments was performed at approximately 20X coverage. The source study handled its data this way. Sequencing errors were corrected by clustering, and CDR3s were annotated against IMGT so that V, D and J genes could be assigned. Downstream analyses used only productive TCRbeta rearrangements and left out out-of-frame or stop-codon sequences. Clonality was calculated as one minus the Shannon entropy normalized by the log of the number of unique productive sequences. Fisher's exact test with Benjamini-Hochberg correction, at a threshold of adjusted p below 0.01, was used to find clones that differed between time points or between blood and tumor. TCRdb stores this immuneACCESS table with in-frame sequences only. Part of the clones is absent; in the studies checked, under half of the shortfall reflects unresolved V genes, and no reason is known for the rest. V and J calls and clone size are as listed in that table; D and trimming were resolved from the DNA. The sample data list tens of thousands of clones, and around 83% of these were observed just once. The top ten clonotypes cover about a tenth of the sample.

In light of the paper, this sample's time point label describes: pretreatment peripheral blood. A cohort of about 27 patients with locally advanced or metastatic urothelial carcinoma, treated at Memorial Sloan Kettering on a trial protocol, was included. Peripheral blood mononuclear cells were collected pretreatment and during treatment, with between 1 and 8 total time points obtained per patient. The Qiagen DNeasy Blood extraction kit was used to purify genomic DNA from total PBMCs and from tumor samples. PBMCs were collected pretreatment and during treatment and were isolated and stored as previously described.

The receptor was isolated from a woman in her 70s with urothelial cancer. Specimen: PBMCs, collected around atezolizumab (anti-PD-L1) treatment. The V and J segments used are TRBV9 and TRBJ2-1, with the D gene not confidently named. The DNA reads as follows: TGTGCCAGCAGCGTAGTGGCGGCGAACTACAATGAGCAGTTCTTC. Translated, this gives CASSVVAANYNEQFF.